The next 30 T cell receptor beta chains were all read from a single sample in a study of T cell repertoires in cytomegalovirus infection. TCRdb re-called the reads with MiXCR, one entry per CDR3 protein. This table has just under 550,000 distinct CDR3 sequences, about a quarter appearing once. The specimen was PBMCs. The receptors derive from a human donor in good health (CMV status not recorded). Some clones in this sample may be carry-over from other donors' samples.

This clonotype was recorded many times. This chain joins TRBV12-3 or TRBV12-4 and TRBJ2-4; D may match TRBD1 or TRBD2 (6 bases each). V lost 7 bases, J lost 9 bases, and 16 bases lay in between. The CDR3 spans 13 residues. CDR3 sequence (DNA): TGTGCCAGCAAACCCGGGGGCCCGGGCATTCAGTACTTC. It is translated as CASKPGGPGIQYF.

The chain carries TRBV28 and TRBJ1-5, with D unresolved. CDR1 is MDHEN, CDR2 SYDVKM, per germline. The V end was cut by 6 bases, the J end by 4 bases, with 16 bases between. The CDR3 runs 15 residues. The CDR3 is CASSFGPGPNQPQHF. As DNA, the CDR3 is TGTGCCAGCAGCTTCGGTCCCGGCCCTAATCAGCCCCAGCATTTT.

This clonotype appeared many times. V and J are TRBV7-2 and TRBJ2-5; a weak D match, TRBD1 (5 bases). The CDR3 loop spans 14 amino acids. Per the germline V gene, CDR1 is SGHTA and CDR2 is FQGNSA. The ends were cut back, 5 bases at V and 2 bases at J, with 12 bases in the middle. The DNA for the CDR3 is TGTGCCAGCAGCCACGGACACCTACAAGAGACCCAGTACTTC. Translation gives CASSHGHLQETQYF.

The chain joins TRBV19 to TRBJ1-2; 8 positions match TRBD1. This CDR3 region has 15 residues. The V segment lost 4 bases and the J segment 4 bases; nucleotides outside the gene matches: 8. CDR1 LNHDA and CDR2 SQIVND come from the germline V gene (reference sequence). This CDR3 reads CASSTSTGVGYGYTF. CDR3 sequence (DNA): TGTGCCAGTAGTACATCGACAGGGGTTGGCTATGGCTACACCTTC.

This clonotype appeared a few times. This chain joins TRBV6-2 or TRBV6-3 and TRBJ2-7; 7 bases map to TRBD2. The junction had 2 bases not matched to a gene; V was cut back by 6 bases and J by 3 bases. Germline V gene lookup returns CDR1 MNHEY and CDR2 SVGEGT. The CDR3 runs 12 residues. CDR3 DNA sequence: TGTGCCAGCAGCATAGCGGGCTACGAGCAGTACGTC. Amino acids: CASSIAGYEQYV.

V gene TRBV6-2 or TRBV6-3 combines with J gene TRBJ1-1, with TRBD1 identical over 7 bases. V trimming: 0 bases; J trimming: 5 bases; junction bases outside the gene matches: 6. From germline, CDR1 is MNHEY and CDR2 SVGEGT. The CDR3 runs 15 residues. The CDR3 loop is CASSYSPGQITEAFF. CDR3 bases: TGTGCCAGCAGTTACTCTCCGGGACAGATAACTGAAGCTTTCTTT.

This chain uses TRBV28 with TRBJ2-1; the D is unclear. Germline CDR1 and CDR2: MDHEN and SYDVKM. V shed 6 bases and J shed 4 bases, with 13 bases lying between them. This CDR3 has 14 amino acids. This CDR3 is CASSRRRWYNEQFF. CDR3 sequence (DNA): TGTGCCAGCAGCCGCAGGCGCTGGTACAATGAGCAGTTCTTC.

This clonotype was detected only once. The rearrangement links TRBV28 to TRBJ2-7; 7 bases line up with TRBD1. Looked up from germline, CDR1 is MDHEN and CDR2 is SYDVKM. The V segment lost 7 bases and the J segment 3 bases; nucleotides outside the gene matches: 9. The CDR3 is 14 amino acids. The CDR3 nucleotides are TGTGCCAGCACCCCCCGACAGGGTAACTACGAGCAGTACTTC. Translating gives CASTPRQGNYEQYF. The full variable domain, rest sourced from reference TRBV28 and TRBJ2-7, is DVKVTQSSRYLVKRTGEKVFLECVQDMDHENMFWYRQDPGLGLRLIYFSYDVKMKEKGDIPEGYSVSREKKERFSLILESASTNQTSMYLCASTPRQGNYEQYFGPGTRLTVT.

The chain recombines TRBV20-1 with TRBJ2-3; 8 bases align to TRBD1. The trim removed 5 bases at V and 4 bases at J, leaving 5 bases unmatched. Germline loops: CDR1 DFQATT, CDR2 SNEGSKA (reference sequence). This CDR3 contains 13 residues. CDR3 sequence reads: CSAYQGAPDTQYF. The CDR3 nucleotides are TGCAGTGCTTACCAGGGGGCTCCAGATACGCAGTATTTT.

This sequence joins TRBV20-1 and TRBJ1-1; D gene ambiguous. The germline gives CDR1 DFQATT, CDR2 SNEGSKA (reference sequence). Trimming stripped 0 bases from V and 5 bases from J, with 13 bases between. The CDR3 loop spans 14 amino acids. CDR3 DNA sequence: TGCAGTGCTAGAGATCCCGCGGGAGGGACTGAAGCTTTCTTT. This encodes CSARDPAGGTEAFF.

V gene TRBV25-1 combines with J gene TRBJ1-1; D possibly corresponds to TRBD1 (6 bases). The V and J ends lost 3 bases and 7 bases respectively, with 12 bases between them. The CDR3 totals 13 residues. CDR1 and CDR2 (germline): MGHDK, SYGVNS. The CDR3 region has the DNA TGTGCCAGCAGTGATCCTGGGGGCGATGAAGCTTTCTTT. It codes for CASSDPGGDEAFF.

This rearrangement joins TRBV7-9 to TRBJ2-3; 15 bases line up with TRBD2. Per the germline V gene, CDR1 is SEHNR and CDR2 is FQNEAQ (reference sequence). J gave up 3 bases and V 0 bases, and 7 bases lay outside the gene matches. There are 19 residues in the CDR3. The CDR3 region is CASSLARRGLAGGTDTQYF. The CDR3 bases are TGTGCCAGCAGCTTAGCCCGCCGAGGACTAGCGGGAGGGACAGATACGCAGTATTTT. Using reference TRBV7-9 and TRBJ2-3 for the parts outside the CDR3, the full variable domain is DTGVSQNPRHKITKRGQNVTFRCDPISEHNRLYWYRQTLGQGPEFLTYFQNEAQLEKSRLLSDRFSAERPKGSFSTLEIQRTEQGDSAMYLCASSLARRGLAGGTDTQYFGPGTRLTVL.

This clonotype came up a few times. The rearrangement links TRBV10-3 to TRBJ2-5; 9 bases line up with TRBD2. The CDR3 sequence is 13 residues long. Germline V gene data show CDR1 as ENHRY and CDR2 as SYGVKD. The junction had 9 bases not matched to a gene; V was cut back by 5 bases and J by 11 bases. The CDR3 DNA reads TGTGCCATCAGTACCTCTAGCGGGGAGTGGCAGTACTTC. It codes for CAISTSSGEWQYF.

As to this clonotype: A much larger clonotype is one base distant, so this may be a read error. V and J are TRBV7-8 and TRBJ1-2, with D tentatively TRBD1 (5 bases). Per the germline V gene, CDR1 is SGHVS and CDR2 is FQNEAQ. With 2 bases removed from V and 6 bases from J, the gap between germline ends came to 16 bases. This CDR3 has 15 amino acids. This chain's CDR3 is CASSLWTGSQDGYTF. The CDR3 bases are TGTGCCAGCAGCTTATGGACCGGGTCACAGGATGGCTACACCTTC.

This clonotype occurred once. The chain links TRBV6-5 to TRBJ1-4; 8 bases agree with TRBD1. CDR3 size: 19 residues. V was pared by 2 bases and J by 0 bases, with 11 bases of the junction left unmatched. From germline, CDR1 is MNHEY and CDR2 SVGAGI. The CDR3 sequence is CASSYAGQGLGATNEKLFF. The CDR3 region has the DNA TGTGCCAGCAGTTACGCAGGACAGGGACTCGGGGCAACTAATGAAAAACTGTTTTTT.

There are many counts of this clonotype. This chain connects TRBV7-2 to TRBJ2-3, with D possibly being TRBD1 (8 bases). Per germline, CDR1 SGHTA and CDR2 FQGNSA. CDR3 length equals 17 residues. V shed 0 bases and J shed 4 bases, with 17 bases lying between them. CDR3 in amino acids: CASSLAQGAGAADTQYF. For the CDR3, the DNA is TGTGCCAGCAGCTTAGCCCAGGGGGCGGGAGCTGCAGATACGCAGTATTTT.

The chain joins TRBV4-1 to TRBJ1-3; 8 bases agree with TRBD1. With 0 bases clipped from V and 4 bases from J, the junction kept 8 bases outside the gene matches. The CDR3 runs to 17 residues. Germline assignment: CDR1 MGHRA and CDR2 YSYEKL. CDR3 loop: CASSQETDRVYGNTIYF. CDR3 nucleotide sequence: TGCGCCAGCAGCCAAGAGACGGACAGGGTGTACGGAAACACCATATATTTT.

This clonotype was seen only a few times. The chain joins TRBV15 to TRBJ2-5; TRBD2 agrees at 12 bases. Unmatched junction bases numbered 4, after V lost 9 bases and J lost 5 bases. Germline CDR1 is LNHNV and CDR2 is YYDKDF (reference sequence). The CDR3 is made up of 13 amino acids. CDR3 in amino acids: CATLAGGMETQYF. The CDR3 DNA sequence: TGTGCCACACTAGCGGGAGGAATGGAGACCCAGTACTTC. Based on the CDR3 plus reference TRBV15 and TRBJ2-5, the full variable domain is DAMVIQNPRYQVTQFGKPVTLSCSQTLNHNVMYWYQQKSSQAPKLLFHYYDKDFNNEADTPDNFQSRRPNTSFCFLDIRSPGLGDTAMYLCATLAGGMETQYFGPGTRLLVL.

This clonotype was detected a few times. This chain connects TRBV6-2 or TRBV6-3 to TRBJ2-7, with 7 nucleotides matching TRBD2. The germline gives CDR1 MNHEY, CDR2 SVGEGT. The CDR3 loop spans 14 amino acids. The V and J ends lost 8 bases and 1 base, in that order; junction bases with no gene match: 8. The CDR3 protein is CASEDASGSYEQYF. CDR3 DNA: TGTGCCAGCGAAGATGCTAGCGGATCCTACGAGCAGTACTTC.

The chain joins TRBV29-1 to TRBJ2-2, with D uncertain. The CDR3 sequence is 13 residues long. The V end lost 6 bases, the J end lost 1 base, and 9 bases lay between the germline ends. The germline CDR1 and CDR2 sequences are SQVTM and ANQGSEA. The CDR3 is CSVDSKNTGELFF. CDR3 coding DNA: TGCAGCGTCGACTCTAAGAACACCGGGGAGCTGTTTTTT.

This clonotype has at least ten counts. The chain couples TRBV7-2 to TRBJ2-7; 10 nucleotides align to TRBD2. The CDR3 is 13 residues long. Unmatched junction bases numbered 5, after V lost 5 bases and J lost 7 bases. CDR1 and CDR2 (germline): SGHTA, FQGNSA. This CDR3 reads CASSPSGRGEQYF. The CDR3 DNA follows: TGTGCCAGCAGCCCGAGCGGGAGGGGGGAGCAGTACTTC.

This clonotype has a handful of counts. The chain links TRBV7-9 to TRBJ1-5, with D tentatively TRBD1 (6 bases). The CDR3 contains 16 residues. From germline, CDR1 is SEHNR and CDR2 FQNEAQ (reference sequence). V was clipped by 0 bases and J by 5 bases, with 14 bases between them. This CDR3 is CASSLASTGAHQPQHF. The CDR3 DNA follows: TGTGCCAGCAGCTTAGCCTCGACAGGCGCTCATCAGCCCCAGCATTTT. Looking up the rest from reference TRBV7-9 and TRBJ1-5 gives the full variable domain: DTGVSQNPRHKITKRGQNVTFRCDPISEHNRLYWYRQTLGQGPEFLTYFQNEAQLEKSRLLSDRFSAERPKGSFSTLEIQRTEQGDSAMYLCASSLASTGAHQPQHFGDGTRLSIL.

This clonotype was seen a few times. The rearrangement joins TRBV7-2 to TRBJ2-3, with 8 bases matching TRBD2. The germline gives CDR1 SGHTA, CDR2 FQGNSA. J gave up 5 bases and V 10 bases, and 11 bases lay outside the gene matches. CDR3 length: 14 amino acids. CDR3 DNA sequence: TGTGCCACCCGAGGGGCGGGAGGAATAGATACGCAGTATTTT. Its translation: CATRGAGGIDTQYF.

This clonotype turned up a few times. The genes are TRBV28 and TRBJ1-1; D uncertain. V lost 4 bases and J lost 7, with 7 bases in between. The CDR3 is 11 residues long. Germline CDR1 reads MDHEN; CDR2 reads SYDVKM. The CDR3 DNA follows: TGTGCCAGCAGTTCGGGGATTGAAGCTTTCTTT. Its protein is CASSSGIEAFF.

J is TRBJ1-1 and V is TRBV7-3; 8 bases fit TRBD1. The CDR3 is 18 amino acids. Per germline, CDR1 SGHTA and CDR2 FQGTGA. Trimming removed 1 base from V and 1 base from J; junction bases left unmatched: 11. Here the CDR3 DNA reads TGTGCCAGCAGCTTAAAGCCCCCCAGGGGGCTGGGGAACACTGAAGCTTTCTTT. Translated, it gives CASSLKPPRGLGNTEAFF.

The chain links TRBV19 to TRBJ1-1; D gene unclear. V was shortened by 0 bases and J by 5 bases, with 7 bases between the two germline ends. The germline gives CDR1 LNHDA, CDR2 SQIVND (reference sequence). CDR3 size: 13 residues. The CDR3 DNA reads as TGTGCCAGTAGTATAGATTGGGAGACTGAAGCTTTCTTT. Encoded protein: CASSIDWETEAFF. Based on the CDR3 plus reference TRBV19 and TRBJ1-1, the full variable domain is DGGITQSPKYLFRKEGQNVTLSCEQNLNHDAMYWYRQDPGQGLRLIYYSQIVNDFQKGDIAEGYSVSREKKESFPLTVTSAQKNPTAFYLCASSIDWETEAFFGQGTRLTVV.

There are a few counts of this clonotype. The J gene is TRBJ2-2, the V gene TRBV6-2 or TRBV6-3; TRBD2 matches 8 bases. The CDR3 sequence is 15 residues long. Germline lookup yields CDR1 MNHEY and CDR2 SVGEGT. Trimming took 6 bases from V and 3 from J; bases not matched to a gene: 6. CDR3 DNA: TGTGCCAGCAGCAATAGCGGGAAGTACACCGGGGAGCTGTTTTTT. Its protein is CASSNSGKYTGELFF.

CDR3 amino acids: CASRPDRAYGYTF. In nucleotides, the CDR3 is TGTGCCAGCAGACCGGACAGGGCCTATGGCTACACCTTC. This sequence joins TRBV5-6 and TRBJ1-2, with 8 nucleotides matching TRBD1. Germline CDR1 SGHDT, CDR2 YYEEEE. The CDR3 contains 13 residues. Unmatched junction bases numbered 4, after V lost 5 bases and J lost 4 bases.

The table lists this clonotype with a few counts. The genes are TRBV7-9 and TRBJ2-5, with TRBD1 identical over 12 bases. The CDR3 sequence is 15 residues long. The V and J ends lost 7 bases and 4 bases, in that order; junction bases with no gene match: 7. Germline CDR1 is SEHNR and CDR2 is FQNEAQ (reference sequence). CDR3 protein: CASIPGTGGTETQYF. DNA of the CDR3: TGTGCCAGCATCCCGGGGACAGGGGGCACAGAGACCCAGTACTTC.

The chain is built from TRBV4-1 and TRBJ2-5, with D maybe TRBD2 (6 bases). V lost 1 base to trimming and J lost 5 bases, with 14 bases between them. The germline gives CDR1 MGHRA, CDR2 YSYEKL. The CDR3 length is 15 residues. The CDR3 region has the DNA TGCGCCAGCAGCCAAGGGTCGACTAGACTGGAGACCCAGTACTTC. Translation: CASSQGSTRLETQYF.